This passage covers 8 T cell receptor beta chains from one sample sequenced in a study of T cells in Graves' hyperthyroidism and ophthalmopathy. RNA transcripts provided the source from which TCR beta CDR3 regions were amplified. A first-round RT-PCR of the TCR CDR3 used the HTBI primer set. TCRdb re-derived calls from the multiplex PCR reads in MiXCR, one entry per CDR3 protein. The table shows some 250,000 distinct CDR3 sequences, with just over 14% occurring only once. Sample: blood. These receptors were obtained from a woman in her 40s with Graves' hyperthyroidism that later progressed to Graves' ophthalmopathy.

This clonotype was counted ten times or more. The chain uses TRBV28 and TRBJ2-3, with 8 bases that match TRBD2. The junction had 3 bases not matched to a gene; V was cut back by 0 bases and J by 1 base. Germline CDR1 and CDR2: MDHEN and SYDVKM. The CDR3 has 16 residues. CDR3 sequence reads: CASSLWGREGTDTQYF. The CDR3, as DNA: TGTGCCAGCAGTTTATGGGGGCGGGAGGGCACAGATACGCAGTATTTT.

At least ten counts were recorded for this clonotype. Here the CDR3 reads CATERGTGDSYEQYF. For the CDR3, the DNA is TGTGCAACCGAGCGCGGGACAGGGGACTCCTACGAGCAGTACTTC. The chain couples TRBV24-1 to TRBJ2-7; 10 nucleotides agree with TRBD1. Germline V gene lookup returns CDR1 KGHDR and CDR2 SFDVKD. The CDR3 length is 15 residues.

In this sample, this clonotype turned up many times. This chain links TRBV19 with TRBJ1-1, with D possibly being TRBD1 (6 bases). Germline V gene sequence: CDR1 LNHDA, CDR2 SQIVND (reference sequence). V was trimmed by 5 bases and J by 6 bases, leaving 22 bases between them. The CDR3 is 16 amino acids. This CDR3 is CASSPRGGSGIPEAFF. As DNA, the CDR3 is TGTGCCAGTAGTCCGCGAGGGGGATCAGGGATACCTGAAGCTTTCTTT.

This clonotype was counted ten times or more. The chain combines TRBV11-2 with TRBJ2-7; D perhaps matches TRBD1 (6 bases). The CDR3 loop spans 15 amino acids. Germline-derived CDR1 and CDR2 are SGHAT and FQNNGV. Between the trimmed V and J ends, which lost 4 bases and 2 bases, there was a span of 15 bases. Written as DNA, the CDR3 is TGTGCCAGCAGCTGGGGGCCGGACAAGGCCTACGAGCAGTACTTC. This encodes CASSWGPDKAYEQYF.

In its sample, this clonotype was seen many times. The CDR3 is CASSLKGGRPAFF. DNA for the CDR3: TGTGCCAGCAGTTTGAAAGGGGGCAGGCCGGCTTTCTTT. The chain is built from TRBV12-3 or TRBV12-4 and TRBJ1-1; TRBD1 aligns across 7 bases. The V gene end was trimmed by 3 bases and the J gene end by 11 bases; junction bases not matched to a gene: 9. CDR3 length: 13 residues.

Ten or more counts support this clonotype. This sequence joins TRBV2 and TRBJ2-1; 15 bases match TRBD2. Germline CDR1 SNHLY, CDR2 FYNNEI. This CDR3 contains 15 residues. Germline trimming cut 5 bases from V and 9 bases from J; bases unmatched to any gene: 5. CDR3 sequence: CASSPKGLAGGEQFF. DNA for the CDR3: TGTGCCAGCAGTCCCAAGGGACTAGCGGGAGGTGAGCAGTTCTTC.

The CDR3 protein is CSARYGGWADTQYF. CDR3 in DNA: TGCAGTGCTAGATACGGGGGGTGGGCAGATACGCAGTATTTT. The gene calls are TRBV20-1 and TRBJ2-3; 7 bases map to TRBD2. Looked up from germline, CDR1 is DFQATT and CDR2 is SNEGSKA (reference sequence). The CDR3 contains 14 residues. Trimming cost V 2 bases and J 4 bases; bases outside gene matches: 6.

V usage is TRBV2 and J usage is TRBJ1-2; 7 nucleotides align to TRBD1. This CDR3 is built from 11 residues. Germline V gene data show CDR1 as SNHLY and CDR2 as FYNNEI. Losses at the gene ends were 9 bases for V and 6 bases for J; bases not matched to a gene: 4. CDR3 DNA sequence: TGTGCCAGGCGGGACAGACATGGCTACACCTTC. It is translated as CARRDRHGYTF.